This T cell receptor (beta chain) was captured in a study of blood T cell repertoires in COVID-19. Study as a whole: Material from acute and convalescent COVID-19 was sourced from the United States, Italy and Spain.

In the study's own analysis: Estimation of nucleated cell counts relied on the amplification of reference gene primers. Produced via immunoSEQ multiplex PCR; TCRdb's table is partial and in-frame only. Clone size and the V and J calls come from that table; the DNA yielded D and trimming. This table holds 40,000 to 65,000 clones, approximately 84% found once. The CDR3 sequence is 12 residues long. V lost 5 bases and J lost 8; bases outside the gene matches: 5. The germline V gene has CDR1 MNHEY and CDR2 SVGAGI. This clone was counted a single time. Sequenced sample: peripheral blood. The TCR comes from a human donor in a cohort sampled during active COVID-19. The chain joins TRBV6-5 to TRBJ1-2; 7 nucleotides align to TRBD1. The CDR3 DNA is TGTGCCAGCAGTCGACAGGGTTGGGGCTACACCTTC. This translates into CASSRQGWGYTF.